These 30 T cell receptor beta chains originate from one sample sequenced in a study of T cells in Graves' hyperthyroidism and ophthalmopathy. Amplified regions were TCR beta CDR3 sequences from RNA transcripts. In the first-round RT-PCR of the TCR CDR3, the HTBI primer set was used. TCRdb re-derived calls from the multiplex PCR reads in MiXCR, one entry per CDR3 protein. Of around 390,000 distinct CDR3 sequences in the sample, roughly 15% were seen once. The sample taken for sequencing was blood. Receptor source: a woman aged 25-40 years with Graves' ophthalmopathy.

This clonotype appeared a few times. The chain has TRBV7-9 and TRBJ2-2, with D possibly TRBD1 on 6 matching bases. The germline V and J ends were trimmed by 8 bases and 4 bases, with 20 bases remaining between them. The CDR3 consists of 16 residues. Germline lookup yields CDR1 SEHNR and CDR2 FQNEAQ (reference sequence). CDR3 sequence reads: CASPRNDRFGTGELFF. CDR3 nucleotides: TGTGCCAGCCCTAGAAACGACAGGTTTGGCACCGGGGAGCTGTTTTTT.

This clonotype was detected many times. CDR3 in DNA: TGTGCCAGCAGTCCCCGGACAGGGGCGAGCGAGCAGTACTTC. Encoded protein: CASSPRTGASEQYF. The rearrangement joins TRBV12-3 or TRBV12-4 to TRBJ2-7; 9 bases are a match to TRBD1. Germline trimming cut 5 bases from V and 6 bases from J; bases unmatched to any gene: 8. CDR3 length: 14 residues.

This clonotype was counted at least ten times. The chain couples TRBV5-1 to TRBJ2-1, with D possibly matching TRBD2 (6 bases). The CDR3 totals 18 residues. Per the germline V gene, CDR1 is SGHRS and CDR2 is YFSETQ. V was pared by 4 bases and J by 0 bases, with 20 bases between. CDR3 amino acids: CASSGTVAASPSYNEQFF. As DNA, the CDR3 is TGCGCCAGCAGCGGGACTGTAGCCGCTTCGCCCTCCTACAATGAGCAGTTCTTC.

The sample holds many counts of this clonotype. V usage is TRBV12-3 or TRBV12-4 and J usage is TRBJ1-5; unclear D gene. V lost 1 base and J 7 bases, leaving 8 bases between the germline ends. There are 13 residues in the CDR3. In nucleotides, the CDR3 is TGTGCCAGCAGTTTAGTCACAAACCAGCCCCAGCATTTT. Translated: CASSLVTNQPQHF.

This clonotype showed up many times. This chain's CDR3 is CASSLLSRANYGYTF. In DNA, the CDR3 is TGTGCCAGCAGCTTACTCAGCAGGGCGAACTATGGCTACACCTTC. V usage is TRBV11-2 and J usage is TRBJ1-2, with a weak D call TRBD1 (5 bases). This CDR3 contains 15 residues. V lost 2 bases and J 2 bases, leaving 12 bases between the germline ends. Germline assignment: CDR1 SGHAT and CDR2 FQNNGV.

This clonotype was detected many times. The gene calls are TRBV10-2 and TRBJ2-7, with 9 bases that match TRBD1. Trimming at V came to 8 bases and at J to 6 bases, leaving 8 bases not matched to a gene. The CDR3 contains 13 residues. CDR1 and CDR2 from the germline V gene are WSHSY and SAAADI. CDR3 residues: CASVAGTGLEQYF. Here the CDR3 DNA reads TGCGCCAGCGTTGCCGGGACAGGGCTCGAGCAGTACTTC.

Ten or more counts support this clonotype. The V and J genes are TRBV11-2 and TRBJ2-2; weak D call: TRBD2 (5 bases). The CDR3 is made up of 15 amino acids. V was trimmed by 7 bases and J by 6 bases, leaving 18 bases between them. CDR1 and CDR2 (germline): SGHAT, FQNNGV. The CDR3 sequence: CASTVWASLPGELFF. Here the CDR3 DNA reads TGTGCCAGCACGGTTTGGGCTAGCCTCCCCGGGGAGCTGTTTTTT. Based on the CDR3 plus reference TRBV11-2 and TRBJ2-2, the full variable domain is EAGVAQSPRYKIIEKRQSVAFWCNPISGHATLYWYQQILGQGPKLLIQFQNNGVVDDSQLPKDRFSAERLKGVDSTLKIQPAKLEDSAVYLCASTVWASLPGELFFGEGSRLTVL.

On this clonotype itself: A much larger clone differs from this one at a single base, so this may be a read error. The chain carries TRBV11-1 and TRBJ2-5; D may be TRBD2 (5 bases). The V end was cut by 5 bases, the J end by 0 bases, with 10 bases between. This CDR3 is built from 14 residues. Germline CDR1 SGHAT, CDR2 FQDESV (reference sequence). This CDR3 is CASSRSGNQETQYF. The CDR3, as DNA: TGTGCCAGCAGCAGATCCGGGAACCAAGAGACCCAGTACTTC. Variable domain in full (rest from reference TRBV11-1 and TRBJ2-5): EAEVAQSPRYKITEKSQAVAFWCDPISGHATLYWYRQILGQGPELLVQFQDESVVDDSQLPKDRFSAERLKGVDSTLKIQPAELGDSAMYLCASSRSGNQETQYFGPGTRLLVL.

This clonotype was picked up many times. This chain joins TRBV11-1 and TRBJ1-1, with TRBD1 matching 8 bases. This CDR3 is 12 amino acids long. J lost 7 bases, V lost 5 bases, and 3 bases had no gene match. In germline, CDR1 is SGHAT, CDR2 FQDESV (reference sequence). The CDR3 nucleotides read TGTGCCAGCAGCCAGGGGGCGGATGAAGCTTTCTTT. This encodes CASSQGADEAFF.

The chain joins TRBV24-1 to TRBJ2-3; D unresolved. With 0 bases removed from V and 0 bases from J, the gap between germline ends came to 9 bases. This CDR3 is 16 amino acids long. The germline V gene has CDR1 KGHDR and CDR2 SFDVKD. The CDR3 protein is CATSDLTHGSTDTQYF. Written as DNA, the CDR3 is TGTGCCACCAGTGATTTGACTCATGGCAGCACAGATACGCAGTATTTT.

This clonotype was seen many times. The chain joins TRBV5-5 to TRBJ1-4; maybe TRBD1 (5 bases). The CDR3 loop spans 14 amino acids. Germline V gives CDR1 SGHKS, CDR2 YYEKEE (reference sequence). V lost 2 bases, J lost 4 bases, and 9 bases lay in between. CDR3 sequence: CASSFRGNNEKLFF. CDR3 DNA sequence: TGTGCCAGCAGCTTCCGGGGGAATAATGAAAAACTGTTTTTT.

This clonotype was counted at least ten times. The rearrangement joins TRBV6-5 to TRBJ1-2; D unclear. V shed 0 bases and J shed 7 bases, with 9 bases lying between them. The length of the CDR3 is 13 residues. Germline loops: CDR1 MNHEY, CDR2 SVGAGI. CDR3 in DNA: TGTGCCAGCAGTTACTCGGAGGGTTTTGGCTACACCTTC. Its protein product is CASSYSEGFGYTF.

This chain connects TRBV29-1 to TRBJ1-1; D is unresolved. V lost 2 bases, J lost 0 bases, and 10 bases lay in between. The CDR3 spans 14 residues. Per germline, CDR1 SQVTM and CDR2 ANQGSEA. CDR3 DNA: TGCAGCGTTGAATCGGCGAGTGTGAACACTGAAGCTTTCTTT. Translating gives CSVESASVNTEAFF.

The sample holds a few counts of this clonotype. The rearrangement joins TRBV12-5 to TRBJ1-1, with 8 bases that match TRBD1. V trimming: 6 bases; J trimming: 7 bases; junction bases outside the gene matches: 10. The CDR3 totals 14 residues. CDR1 is LGHNT, CDR2 FRNRAP, per germline. CDR3 coding DNA: TGTGCTAGTGGGTTCTTCAGGGGGCCCGGTGAAGCTTTCTTT. This gives the protein CASGFFRGPGEAFF.

V gene TRBV12-5 combines with J gene TRBJ2-1, with D perhaps assigned TRBD1 or TRBD2 (5 bases each). The CDR3 loop spans 13 amino acids. Germline V gene lookup returns CDR1 LGHNT and CDR2 FRNRAP. V was cut by 7 bases and J by 4 bases, with 11 bases left in between. The CDR3 coding sequence is TGTGCTAGTGCCCCGGGACGGTACAATGAGCAGTTCTTC. Translating gives CASAPGRYNEQFF.

J is TRBJ1-1 and V is TRBV29-1, with D uncertain. The V and J ends lost 5 bases and 0 bases respectively, with 7 bases between them. The CDR3 covers 12 residues. CDR1 SQVTM and CDR2 ANQGSEA come from the germline V gene. For the CDR3, the DNA is TGCAGCGTTCTCAGAATGAACACTGAAGCTTTCTTT. Its translation is CSVLRMNTEAFF.

The sample holds many counts of this clonotype. V gene TRBV20-1 combines with J gene TRBJ1-5; 12 bases map to TRBD1. The V gene end was trimmed by 7 bases and the J gene end by 1 base; junction bases not matched to a gene: 8. The CDR3 has 16 amino acids. Germline loops: CDR1 DFQATT, CDR2 SNEGSKA (reference sequence). CDR3 DNA sequence: TGCAGTGTGTCGGGACAGGGGGCGAGGAGCAATCAGCCCCAGCATTTT. Encoded protein: CSVSGQGARSNQPQHF.

This clonotype has ten or more counts. This sequence joins TRBV7-9 and TRBJ1-2; no definite D call. V was cut by 10 bases and J by 2 bases, with 17 bases left in between. The germline V gene encodes CDR1 SEHNR and CDR2 FQNEAQ (reference sequence). The length of the CDR3 is 14 residues. Here the CDR3 DNA reads TGTGCCACCCATCCGACGGGTCGAAACTATGGCTACACCTTC. Its protein is CATHPTGRNYGYTF.

The chain employs TRBV5-4 and TRBJ2-3; TRBD1 aligns across 7 bases. The V gene end was trimmed by 2 bases and the J gene end by 5 bases; junction bases not matched to a gene: 5. Germline values: CDR1 SGHNT, CDR2 YYREEE (reference sequence). CDR3 length: 14 amino acids. The CDR3 sequence: CASSFTGTVDTQYF. As DNA, the CDR3 is TGTGCCAGCAGCTTCACCGGGACAGTAGATACGCAGTATTTT.

This clonotype has a count of ten or more. The genes are TRBV7-2 and TRBJ2-3; D remains ambiguous. Trimming cost V 5 bases and J 0 bases, with 18 bases left between them. In germline, CDR1 is SGHTA, CDR2 FQGNSA. The CDR3 is made up of 17 amino acids. This CDR3 is CASSKWGVYTSTDTQYF. The CDR3 coding sequence is TGTGCCAGCAGCAAATGGGGTGTCTATACTAGCACAGATACGCAGTATTTT.

The chain joins TRBV29-1 to TRBJ2-4, with D perhaps matching TRBD1 (5 bases). V shed 6 bases and J shed 0 bases, with 12 bases lying between them. In germline, CDR1 is SQVTM, CDR2 ANQGSEA. This CDR3 is built from 14 residues. Here the CDR3 DNA reads TGCAGCGTAGCAGGGAAATTAGCCAAAAACATTCAGTACTTC. Translating it yields CSVAGKLAKNIQYF.

This clonotype was seen many times. V and J are TRBV27 and TRBJ1-6; D gene ambiguous. V lost 1 base to trimming and J lost 0 bases, with 10 bases between them. This CDR3 spans 17 amino acids. The germline gives CDR1 MNHEY, CDR2 SMNVEV (reference sequence). CDR3 loop: CASSLFPESSYNSPLHF. Written as DNA, the CDR3 is TGTGCCAGCAGTTTATTCCCCGAAAGCTCCTATAATTCACCCCTCCACTTT.

This clonotype has ten or more counts. V usage is TRBV27 and J usage is TRBJ1-2; 8 positions agree with TRBD1. J was trimmed by 6 bases and V by 5 bases; bases with no gene match: 11. In germline, CDR1 is MNHEY, CDR2 SMNVEV (reference sequence). The CDR3 extends over 15 amino acids. CDR3: CASSPRDRPLDGYTF. CDR3 bases: TGTGCCAGCAGTCCCAGGGACAGGCCGCTGGATGGCTACACCTTC.

Note on this clonotype: Germline is not matched at one junction end, which may reflect a read error. The chain uses TRBV20-1 and TRBJ2-7; no clear D. The CDR3 length is 12 residues. Per germline, CDR1 DFQATT and CDR2 SNEGSKA (reference sequence). CDR3 sequence reads: CSAWESSYEQHF. CDR3 in DNA: TGCAGTGCTTGGGAAAGCTCCTACGAGCAGCACTTC.

This clonotype showed up many times. The chain has TRBV28 and TRBJ1-5; D may be TRBD1 (5 bases). Trimming pared 5 bases from V and 6 bases from J, leaving 17 bases between. This CDR3 region has 15 residues. CDR1 and CDR2 (germline): MDHEN, SYDVKM. CDR3 in amino acids: CASSAPGTWGQPQHF. Here the CDR3 DNA reads TGTGCCAGCAGTGCACCGGGGACTTGGGGTCAGCCCCAGCATTTT.

This clonotype has a single count. V is TRBV7-3 and J is TRBJ2-2; TRBD2 matches 12 bases. V was pared by 5 bases and J by 6 bases, with 7 bases of the junction left unmatched. Germline CDR1 reads SGHTA; CDR2 reads FQGTGA. This CDR3 is built from 16 residues. CDR3 sequence reads: CASSPLAGGSSGELFF. The CDR3 bases are TGTGCCAGCAGCCCACTAGCGGGGGGTTCATCCGGGGAGCTGTTTTTT.

This sequence joins TRBV20-1 and TRBJ1-2; D is unclear. CDR1 is DFQATT and CDR2 is SNEGSKA in the germline V gene (reference sequence). CDR3 size: 14 residues. This CDR3 reads CSTRAPTVGYGYTF. The CDR3 bases are TGCAGCACCCGTGCCCCGACGGTTGGTTATGGCTACACCTTC.

This clonotype was observed many times. The chain has TRBV28 and TRBJ1-4; tentative D call: TRBD1 (5 bases). The germline V and J ends were trimmed by 6 bases and 7 bases, with 18 bases remaining between them. Germline loops: CDR1 MDHEN, CDR2 SYDVKM. This CDR3 comprises 15 residues. The CDR3 here is CASRHTGIFSEKLFF. CDR3 coding DNA: TGTGCCAGCAGGCACACAGGAATATTTTCTGAAAAACTGTTTTTT.

This clonotype has a count of ten or more. The CDR3 reads CASSLVGLAGALLTDTQYF. The DNA of the CDR3 is TGTGCCAGCAGCTTAGTTGGACTAGCGGGAGCCCTACTCACAGATACGCAGTATTTT. The V and J genes are TRBV7-9 and TRBJ2-3; 13 nucleotides align to TRBD2. The CDR3 sequence is 19 residues long. V lost 1 base and J lost 2; bases outside the gene matches: 9. Germline CDR1 and CDR2: SEHNR and FQNEAQ (reference sequence).

This clonotype was recorded at least ten times. The chain is built from TRBV3-1 and TRBJ1-6; TRBD1 is a possible D gene (5 bases). Germline CDR1 and CDR2: LGHDT and YNNKEL (reference sequence). The CDR3 has 17 residues. V was cut by 0 bases and J by 10 bases, with 19 bases left in between. In nucleotides, the CDR3 is TGTGCCAGCAGCCAAGAGCCCAGGGCCCTTGAGTGGTCACCCCTCCACTTT. Protein product: CASSQEPRALEWSPLHF.